This TCR beta chain was found in a study of cytomegalovirus exposure and HLA in healthy donors. Study-wide background: The same platform was used for the roughly 130 validation repertoires and the approximately 670 first-cohort repertoires, a later analysis reported.

This CDR3 comprises 18 residues. V was pared by 3 bases and J by 0 bases, with 8 bases of the junction left unmatched. CDR1 and CDR2 (germline): SGHNT, YYREEE (reference sequence). Repertoires were generated with immunoSEQ multiplex PCR, while TCRdb's copy carries only in-frame clones and drops some. The top ten hold 9% to 12% of the sample, which has about 160,000 clones, about nine tenths seen once. In its sample, this clone was seen once. What it binds is not known. Regarding the study as a whole: The listing of 150 or so TCR beta chains classed them as cytomegalovirus-associated.

V usage is TRBV5-4 and J usage is TRBJ2-7; 14 nucleotides match TRBD2. The sequenced sample consisted of PBMCs. This receptor was identified in a woman between 18 and 29 years old in good health and CMV-seropositive. The CDR3 reads CASSWGTSGRQNSYEQYF. The CDR3 DNA is TGTGCCAGCAGCTGGGGGACTAGCGGGAGACAAAACTCCTACGAGCAGTACTTC.